Below, 21 T cell receptor beta chains from the same sample are listed, as sequenced in a study of blood T cell repertoires in COVID-19 (dated by TCRdb to 2018 to 2020). Receptor amplification or capture employed the immunoSEQ multiplex PCR assay. This immuneACCESS table, as held by TCRdb, lists in-frame sequences with V and J called but not all clones. Of the missing ones, under half trace to an unresolved V gene in checked studies; the others have no known cause. The sample table shows more than 95,000 clones, and about three quarters are seen once. 5% to 8% of the sample comes from the top ten. Sequencing used peripheral blood. The receptors come from a man aged 65-85 years with acute or convalescent COVID-19.

The rearrangement links TRBV5-6 to TRBJ2-1; a possible D gene is TRBD2 (6 bases). The V gene's germline CDR1 is SGHDT and CDR2 YYEEEE. CDR3 length: 12 amino acids. Trimming stripped 3 bases from V and 9 bases from J, with 10 bases between. The CDR3 DNA follows: TGTGCCAGCAGCTGGGGGACTTTTGAGCAGTTCTTC. Protein sequence: CASSWGTFEQFF.

The V gene is TRBV10-3, the J gene TRBJ2-7, with unresolved D. The germline CDR1 and CDR2 sequences are ENHRY and SYGVKD. This CDR3 region has 13 residues. Trimming removed 0 bases at V and 3 bases at J, with 6 bases between. This chain's CDR3 is CAISESGSYEQYF. The CDR3, as DNA: TGTGCCATCAGTGAGTCGGGCAGCTACGAGCAGTACTTC.

The count of this clone is one. The chain has TRBV7-2 and TRBJ1-2; D perhaps matches TRBD1 (5 bases). Germline V gives CDR1 SGHTA, CDR2 FQGNSA. Trimming left V 3 bases short and J 1 base short, with 12 bases between. This CDR3 is built from 15 residues. CDR3 sequence reads: CASSLFVGLNYGYTF. The CDR3 DNA is TGTGCCAGCAGCTTGTTTGTGGGACTTAACTATGGCTACACCTTC.

This clone was seen once. The chain employs TRBV30 and TRBJ1-1; unclear D gene. V was clipped by 0 bases and J by 7 bases, with 21 bases between them. The germline V gene has CDR1 GTSNPN and CDR2 SVGIG (reference sequence). This CDR3 has 16 residues. The CDR3, as DNA: TGTGCCTGGAGTGTACGGCGGAGCCGAGGCCTGAGTGAAGCTTTCTTT. It encodes CAWSVRRSRGLSEAFF. Together with reference TRBV30 and TRBJ1-1, the CDR3 gives the full variable domain: SQTIHQWPATLVQPVGSPLSLECTVEGTSNPNLYWYRQAAGRGLQLLFYSVGIGQISSEVPQNLSASRPQDRQFILSSKKLLLSDSGFYLCAWSVRRSRGLSEAFFGQGTRLTVV.

The chain carries TRBV9 and TRBJ2-1; possibly TRBD2 for D (6 bases). V lost 0 bases and J lost 3, with 13 bases in between. The CDR3 is made up of 16 amino acids. CDR1 is SGDLS and CDR2 is YYNGEE in the germline V gene. The CDR3 sequence is CASSVAGSGLYNEQFF. CDR3 bases: TGTGCCAGCAGCGTAGCGGGTAGCGGACTCTACAATGAGCAGTTCTTC.

The chain combines TRBV4-1 with TRBJ1-3; D is perhaps TRBD1 (6 bases). V was pared by 1 base and J by 2 bases, with 12 bases between. Germline CDR1 reads MGHRA; CDR2 reads YSYEKL. This CDR3 is 16 amino acids long. CDR3 protein: CASSQGVWGPGNTIYF. The CDR3 DNA reads TGCGCCAGCAGCCAAGGGGTTTGGGGGCCTGGAAACACCATATATTTT.

The chain joins TRBV7-8 to TRBJ1-1, with D perhaps matching TRBD1 (6 bases). V was clipped by 4 bases and J by 0 bases, with 9 bases between them. Per germline, CDR1 SGHVS and CDR2 FQNEAQ. The CDR3 length is 14 residues. CDR3 bases: TGTGCCAGCAGCTCGAGGGGGATGAACACTGAAGCTTTCTTT. It codes for CASSSRGMNTEAFF.

CDR3 region: CASSSGTSGIDEQFF. DNA for the CDR3: TGTGCCAGCAGCTCCGGGACTAGCGGGATTGATGAGCAGTTCTTC. This rearrangement joins TRBV7-9 to TRBJ2-1, with TRBD2 identical over 13 bases. V lost 4 bases, J lost 8 bases, and 5 bases stayed unmatched. This CDR3 comprises 15 residues. Germline lookup yields CDR1 SEHNR and CDR2 FQNEAQ (reference sequence).

The chain combines TRBV7-2 with TRBJ1-2, with D perhaps TRBD1 (5 bases). This CDR3 region has 13 residues. The V and J ends lost 5 bases and 5 bases respectively, with 12 bases between them. In germline, CDR1 is SGHTA, CDR2 FQGNSA. For the CDR3, the DNA is TGTGCCAGCAGCCCAGCGGGGCTTTATGGCTACACCTTC. It yields the protein CASSPAGLYGYTF. Drawing the rest from reference TRBV7-2 and TRBJ1-2, the complete variable domain is GAGVSQSPSNKVTEKGKDVELRCDPISGHTALYWYRQSLGQGLEFLIYFQGNSAPDKSGLPSDRFSAERTGGSVSTLTIQRTQQEDSAVYLCASSPAGLYGYTFGSGTRLTVV.

The chain has TRBV29-1 and TRBJ1-1; no reliable D call. The CDR3 contains 13 residues. V was pared by 2 bases and J by 12 bases, with 19 bases between. CDR1 and CDR2 from the germline V gene are SQVTM and ANQGSEA. The CDR3 protein is CSVELQVGSYPFF. The CDR3 DNA reads as TGCAGCGTTGAACTGCAGGTCGGTTCCTATCCTTTCTTT. Supplemented by reference TRBV29-1 and TRBJ1-1, the full variable domain reads SAVISQKPSRDICQRGTSLTIQCQVDSQVTMMFWYRQQPGQSLTLIATANQGSEATYESGFVIDKFPISRPNLTFSTLTVSNMSPEDSSIYLCSVELQVGSYPFFGQGTRLTVV.

This chain connects TRBV6-5 to TRBJ1-2; D gene uncertain. This CDR3 is 14 amino acids long. V lost 5 bases, J lost 8 bases, and 18 bases lay in between. The germline V gene encodes CDR1 MNHEY and CDR2 SVGAGI. Here the CDR3 reads CASSLDRVLGGYTF. As DNA, the CDR3 is TGTGCCAGCAGTCTAGACCGGGTCCTAGGCGGCTACACCTTC.

The chain joins TRBV5-5 to TRBJ1-1; D is unresolved. CDR1 and CDR2 (germline): SGHKS, YYEKEE (reference sequence). CDR3 length equals 15 residues. V dropped 4 bases and J dropped 4 bases, with 17 bases sitting between them. The CDR3 protein is CASSRSQADGTEAFF. CDR3 coding DNA: TGTGCCAGCAGCCGGAGCCAAGCAGACGGCACTGAAGCTTTCTTT.

The chain has TRBV5-1 and TRBJ2-2, with 7 bases identical to TRBD2. Trimming removed 0 bases from V and 4 bases from J; junction bases left unmatched: 9. CDR3 length: 17 amino acids. Germline CDR1 SGHRS, CDR2 YFSETQ. In DNA form, the CDR3 reads TGCGCCAGCAGCTTGGCCGGTGGCGGGAGTTTCACCGGGGAGCTGTTTTTT. It translates to CASSLAGGGSFTGELFF.

V usage is TRBV11-3 and J usage is TRBJ2-1; D ambiguous. There are 15 residues in the CDR3. V was clipped by 5 bases and J by 1 base, with 12 bases between them. Germline-derived CDR1 and CDR2 are SGHNT and YENEEA. The CDR3 sequence: CASSPRGTSYNEQFF. In DNA form, the CDR3 reads TGTGCCAGCAGCCCCCGCGGCACATCCTACAATGAGCAGTTCTTC.

V is TRBV4-3 and J is TRBJ1-3; a possible D gene is TRBD1 (5 bases). Germline V gene sequence: CDR1 LGHNA, CDR2 YSLEER. This CDR3 has 16 residues. The germline V and J ends were trimmed by 0 bases and 4 bases, with 13 bases remaining between them. This chain's CDR3 is CASSQDWSGSGNTIYF. The DNA of the CDR3 is TGCGCCAGCAGCCAAGATTGGTCAGGGTCGGGAAACACCATATATTTT.

V usage is TRBV2 and J usage is TRBJ2-3, with no clear D. This CDR3 comprises 13 residues. In germline, CDR1 is SNHLY, CDR2 FYNNEI. Trimming cost V 7 bases and J 1 base, with 9 bases left between them. The CDR3 sequence: CASIPSGTDTQYF. The CDR3 nucleotides read TGTGCCAGCATACCCAGCGGCACAGATACGCAGTATTTT.

The rearrangement uses TRBV5-1 and TRBJ1-6; D gene uncertain. The CDR3 consists of 14 residues. V was pared by 0 bases and J by 6 bases, with 7 bases between. Germline CDR1 reads SGHRS; CDR2 reads YFSETQ. Here the CDR3 reads CASSLGNSNSPLHF. CDR3 nucleotides: TGCGCCAGCAGCTTGGGGAACAGTAATTCACCCCTCCACTTT.

J is TRBJ1-3 and V is TRBV11-3; unclear D gene. The V end lost 3 bases, the J end lost 4 bases, and 4 bases lay between the germline ends. Germline assignment: CDR1 SGHNT and CDR2 YENEEA. This CDR3 contains 12 residues. DNA for the CDR3: TGTGCCAGCAGCTTGACAGGAAACACCATATATTTT. Translated: CASSLTGNTIYF.

In this sample, this clone turned up a few times. This chain joins TRBV5-5 and TRBJ1-3; weak D call: TRBD1 (6 bases). The V gene's germline CDR1 is SGHKS and CDR2 YYEKEE (reference sequence). CDR3 length: 14 residues. V lost 0 bases, J lost 2 bases, and 6 bases lay in between. Written as DNA, the CDR3 is TGTGCCAGCAGCTTGGGACAGGCTGGAAACACCATATATTTT. This encodes CASSLGQAGNTIYF. Full variable domain (outside the CDR3, taken from reference TRBV5-5 and TRBJ1-3): DAGVTQSPTHLIKTRGQQVTLRCSPISGHKSVSWYQQVLGQGPQFIFQYYEKEERGRGNFPDRFSARQFPNYSSELNVNALLLGDSALYLCASSLGQAGNTIYFGEGSWLTVV.

The chain carries TRBV18 and TRBJ1-2; 12 bases fit TRBD1. Germline V gene sequence: CDR1 KGHSH, CDR2 LQKENI. V shed 3 bases, J shed 3 bases, and the junction held 2 bases outside the gene matches. This CDR3 has 15 residues. The CDR3 DNA follows: TGTGCCAGCTCACCGGGACAGGGGGCTGACTATGGCTACACCTTC. This encodes CASSPGQGADYGYTF.

The genes are TRBV6-5 and TRBJ1-2, with 7 bases identical to TRBD1. This CDR3 spans 15 amino acids. Trimming at V came to 3 bases and at J to 2 bases, leaving 6 bases not matched to a gene. The germline CDR1 and CDR2 sequences are MNHEY and SVGAGI. The DNA of the CDR3 is TGTGCCAGCAGTTATAACTCGGGACAGAACTATGGCTACACCTTC. Encoded protein: CASSYNSGQNYGYTF.